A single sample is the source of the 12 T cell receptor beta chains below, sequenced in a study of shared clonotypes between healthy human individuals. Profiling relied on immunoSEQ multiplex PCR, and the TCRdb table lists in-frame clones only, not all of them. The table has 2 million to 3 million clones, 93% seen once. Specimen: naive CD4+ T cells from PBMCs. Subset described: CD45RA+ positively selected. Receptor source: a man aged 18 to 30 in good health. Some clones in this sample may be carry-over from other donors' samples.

The CDR3: CASSLSPTSGRAGSYNEQFF. The CDR3 DNA reads as TGTGCCAGCAGTTTATCCCCGACTAGCGGGAGGGCCGGCTCCTACAATGAGCAGTTCTTC. This sequence joins TRBV27 and TRBJ2-1, with 14 bases matching TRBD2. Germline V CDR1 and CDR2: MNHEY, SMNVEV (reference sequence). J lost 0 bases, V lost 0 bases, and 7 bases had no gene match. The CDR3 loop spans 20 amino acids.

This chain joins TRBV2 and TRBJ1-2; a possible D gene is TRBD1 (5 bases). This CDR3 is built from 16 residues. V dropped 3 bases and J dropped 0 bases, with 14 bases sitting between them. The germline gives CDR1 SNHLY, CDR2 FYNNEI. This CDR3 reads CASSDMTVLANYGYTF. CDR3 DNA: TGTGCCAGCAGTGACATGACAGTGTTAGCTAACTATGGCTACACCTTC.

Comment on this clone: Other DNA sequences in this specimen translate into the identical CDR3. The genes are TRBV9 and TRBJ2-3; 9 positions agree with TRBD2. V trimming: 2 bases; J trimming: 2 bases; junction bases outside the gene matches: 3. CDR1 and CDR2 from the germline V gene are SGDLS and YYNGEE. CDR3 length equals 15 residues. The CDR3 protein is CASSVLAGTTDTQYF. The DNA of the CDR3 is TGTGCCAGCAGCGTTCTAGCGGGAACCACAGATACGCAGTATTTT.

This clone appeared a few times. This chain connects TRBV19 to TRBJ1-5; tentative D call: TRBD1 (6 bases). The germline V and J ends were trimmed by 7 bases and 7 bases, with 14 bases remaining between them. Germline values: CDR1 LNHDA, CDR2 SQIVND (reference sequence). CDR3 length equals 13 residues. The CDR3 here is CASKDSPRQPQHF. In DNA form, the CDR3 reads TGTGCCAGTAAGGACAGCCCACGCCAGCCCCAGCATTTT.

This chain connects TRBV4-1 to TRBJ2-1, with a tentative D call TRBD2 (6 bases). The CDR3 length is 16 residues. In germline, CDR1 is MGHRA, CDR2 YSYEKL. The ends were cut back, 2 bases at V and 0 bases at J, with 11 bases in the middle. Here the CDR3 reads CASSQPGSSSYNEQFF. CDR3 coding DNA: TGCGCCAGCAGCCAACCCGGGAGCAGCTCCTACAATGAGCAGTTCTTC.

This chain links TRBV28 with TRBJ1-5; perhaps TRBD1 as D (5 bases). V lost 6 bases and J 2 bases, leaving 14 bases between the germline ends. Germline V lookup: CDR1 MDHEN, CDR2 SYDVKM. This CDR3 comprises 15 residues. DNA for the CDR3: TGTGCCAGCAGACCCCAGGGAGAAGGCAATCAGCCCCAGCATTTT. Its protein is CASRPQGEGNQPQHF.

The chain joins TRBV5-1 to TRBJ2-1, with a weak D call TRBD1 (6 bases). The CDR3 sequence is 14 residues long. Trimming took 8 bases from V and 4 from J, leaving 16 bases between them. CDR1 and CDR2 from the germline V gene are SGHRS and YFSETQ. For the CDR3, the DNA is TGCGCCAGTACGGTAGGGGGTACGTACAATGAGCAGTTCTTC. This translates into CASTVGGTYNEQFF.

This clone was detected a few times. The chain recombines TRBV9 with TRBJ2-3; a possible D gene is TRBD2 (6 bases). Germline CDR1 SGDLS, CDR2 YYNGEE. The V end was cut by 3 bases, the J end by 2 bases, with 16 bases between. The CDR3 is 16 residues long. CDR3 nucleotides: TGTGCCAGCAGCGAGACTAGTAGTTTTTTCACAGATACGCAGTATTTT. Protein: CASSETSSFFTDTQYF.

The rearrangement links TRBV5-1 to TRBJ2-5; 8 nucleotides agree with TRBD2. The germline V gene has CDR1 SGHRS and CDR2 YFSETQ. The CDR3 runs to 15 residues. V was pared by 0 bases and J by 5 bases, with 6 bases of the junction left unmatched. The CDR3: CASSLAGLGLETQYF. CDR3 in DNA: TGCGCCAGCAGCTTGGCGGGACTAGGCCTGGAGACCCAGTACTTC.

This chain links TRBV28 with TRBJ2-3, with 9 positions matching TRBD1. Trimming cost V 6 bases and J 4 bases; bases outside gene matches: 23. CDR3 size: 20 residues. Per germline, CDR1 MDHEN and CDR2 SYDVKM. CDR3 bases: TGTGCCAGCAGCTCGATGGGGACCTTGACCGGGACAGGGAGGTCAGATACGCAGTATTTT. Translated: CASSSMGTLTGTGRSDTQYF.

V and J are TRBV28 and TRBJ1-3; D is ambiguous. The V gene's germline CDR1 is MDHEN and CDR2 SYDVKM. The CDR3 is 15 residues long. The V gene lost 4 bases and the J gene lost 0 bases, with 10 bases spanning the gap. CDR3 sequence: CASSSGWGSGNTIYF. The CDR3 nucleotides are TGTGCCAGCAGTTCCGGATGGGGCTCTGGAAACACCATATATTTT.

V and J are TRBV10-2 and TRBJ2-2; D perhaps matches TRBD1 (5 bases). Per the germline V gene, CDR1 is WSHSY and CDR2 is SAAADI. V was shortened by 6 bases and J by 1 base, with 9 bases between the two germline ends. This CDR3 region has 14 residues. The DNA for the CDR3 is TGCGCCAGCAGAGGGCAGGGGAACACCGGGGAGCTGTTTTTT. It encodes CASRGQGNTGELFF.